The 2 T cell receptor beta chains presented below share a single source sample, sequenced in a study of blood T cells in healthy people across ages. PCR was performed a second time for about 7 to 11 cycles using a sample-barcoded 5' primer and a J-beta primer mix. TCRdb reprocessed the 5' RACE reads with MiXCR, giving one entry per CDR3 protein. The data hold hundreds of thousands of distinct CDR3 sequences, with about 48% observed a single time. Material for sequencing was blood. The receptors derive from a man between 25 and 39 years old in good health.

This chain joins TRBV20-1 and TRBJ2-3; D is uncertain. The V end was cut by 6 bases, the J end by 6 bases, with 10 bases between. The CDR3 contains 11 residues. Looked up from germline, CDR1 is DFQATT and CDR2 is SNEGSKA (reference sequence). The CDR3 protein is CSAALLDTQYF. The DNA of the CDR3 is TGCAGTGCCGCCCTGCTGGATACGCAGTATTTT.

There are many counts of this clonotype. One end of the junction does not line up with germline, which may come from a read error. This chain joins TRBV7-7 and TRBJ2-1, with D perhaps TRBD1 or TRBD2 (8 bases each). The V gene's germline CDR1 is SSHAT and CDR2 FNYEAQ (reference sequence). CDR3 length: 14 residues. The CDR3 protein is CASSQGASGYEQFF. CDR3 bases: TGTGCTAGCAGCCAGGGGGCTAGCGGGTATGAGCAGTTCTTC.